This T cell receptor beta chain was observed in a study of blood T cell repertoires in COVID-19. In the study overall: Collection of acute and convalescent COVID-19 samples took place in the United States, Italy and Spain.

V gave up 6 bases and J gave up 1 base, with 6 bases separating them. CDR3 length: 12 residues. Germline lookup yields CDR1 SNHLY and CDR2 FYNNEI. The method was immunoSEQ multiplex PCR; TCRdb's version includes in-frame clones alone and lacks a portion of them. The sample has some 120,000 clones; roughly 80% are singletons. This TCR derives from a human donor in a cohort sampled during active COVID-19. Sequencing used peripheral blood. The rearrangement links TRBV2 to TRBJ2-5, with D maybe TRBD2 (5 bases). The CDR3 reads CASRLVQETQYF. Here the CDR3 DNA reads TGTGCCAGCAGACTAGTCCAAGAGACCCAGTACTTC.